A single T cell receptor (beta chain) is shown here with its context. What it binds is unknown. The data stem from a study of T cell responses to AZD1222 COVID-19 vaccine. General observations from the study: The sample set comprised mostly white British donors with more females, and clonal diversity was possibly underestimated.

Looked up from germline, CDR1 is MNHEY and CDR2 is SVGAGI. V shed 8 bases and J shed 0 bases, with 14 bases lying between them. The CDR3 runs to 15 residues. Produced via immunoSEQ multiplex PCR; TCRdb's table is partial and in-frame only. The data hold some 140,000 clones, with over 90% observed a single time. The source material was peripheral blood, sampled on day 0 of AZD1222 vaccination. This TCR was recovered from an adult in good health. The chain links TRBV6-5 to TRBJ1-5, with a weak D call TRBD1 (5 bases). CDR3 sequence reads: CASSGGTNSNQPQHF. In DNA, the CDR3 is TGTGCCAGCTCAGGCGGGACGAATAGCAATCAGCCCCAGCATTTT.